One sample yielded the 4 T cell receptor beta chains listed below, sequenced in a study of blood T cell repertoires in COVID-19. TCRdb's table, derived via immunoSEQ multiplex PCR, lists solely in-frame clones and lacks some. The sample has some 200,000 clones; roughly 82% are singletons. The sequenced sample consisted of peripheral blood. The receptor set was obtained from a man aged 45-60 years with active or convalescent COVID-19.

The genes are TRBV5-1 and TRBJ2-7; 7 nucleotides line up with TRBD2. Trimming took 0 bases from V and 2 from J; bases not matched to a gene: 5. Germline V gene data show CDR1 as SGHRS and CDR2 as YFSETQ. The CDR3 is made up of 15 amino acids. CDR3 loop: CASSLEASGTYEQYF. The CDR3 DNA sequence: TGCGCCAGCAGCTTGGAGGCTAGCGGCACCTACGAGCAGTACTTC.

The chain carries TRBV11-1 and TRBJ2-5; 8 bases agree with TRBD2. V trimming: 5 bases; J trimming: 4 bases; junction bases outside the gene matches: 9. The CDR3 runs 15 residues. Germline CDR1 is SGHAT and CDR2 is FQDESV (reference sequence). CDR3 coding DNA: TGTGCCAGCAGCCAACGGGGGGGAGCTGGAGAGACCCAGTACTTC. This sequence encodes CASSQRGGAGETQYF.

The V and J genes are TRBV6-5 and TRBJ2-7; 9 bases line up with TRBD2. The CDR3 is made up of 15 amino acids. The trim removed 5 bases at V and 2 bases at J, leaving 7 bases unmatched. Germline V gene data show CDR1 as MNHEY and CDR2 as SVGAGI. This CDR3 is CASSPGLALPYEQYV. CDR3 DNA sequence: TGTGCCAGCAGTCCCGGACTAGCGCTCCCCTACGAGCAGTACGTC.

The table lists this clone with a few counts. The chain uses TRBV3-1 (or the pseudogene TRBV3-2) and TRBJ2-2, with D unresolved. Trimming shortened V by 2 bases and J by 1 base, and 8 bases separated the two germline ends. The germline gives CDR1 LGHDT, CDR2 YNNKEL (reference sequence). This CDR3 contains 15 residues. CDR3 sequence: CASSQPLVNTGELFF. The CDR3 nucleotides are TGTGCCAGCAGCCAACCCCTTGTGAACACCGGGGAGCTGTTTTTT.